This T cell receptor (beta chain) originates from a study of blood T cell repertoires in COVID-19 (dated by TCRdb to 2020 to 2022). Regarding the research as a whole: The collaborator samples originated in the United States, Italy and Spain and spanned the acute and convalescent phases of COVID-19. The prospective study material was composed of cDNA or gDNA derived from T cells, B-cell-depleted T cells, or PBMCs. Deeply sampled blood TCRbeta repertoires from subjects exposed to, actively infected with, or recovered from COVID-19 were included in the dataset. The repertoires were made available in a free public database intended to serve as a resource for research on the immune response to SARS-CoV-2. The samples were drawn from the first 160 participants of the ongoing ImmuneRACE study and from 950 to 1,500 subjects provided by 6 global collaborators. Sample metadata almost always included a de-identified subject ID, COVID-19 status, age in years and sex. Where available, HLA class I and class II types were taken from metadata supplied by the sample provider and were not determined by assay-based typing. Study-level results and caveats: The amount of clinical and demographic metadata varied by source and participant and was provided uncurated.

Collaborating institutions collected whole blood in K2EDTA tubes following their own protocols. For TCRbeta analysis, collaborators shipped samples in one of three forms: frozen whole blood, isolated PBMCs, or DNA extracted from either of those sample types. With regard to this clone: No cognate antigen has been identified for it. No base-level quality is on record; no much larger clone is a single base apart.

TCRbeta CDR3 regions were amplified from genomic DNA using the immunoSEQ Assay, a bias-controlled multiplex PCR. The original methods were these. Within the assay, amplification of reference gene primers was used to estimate how many nucleated cells each sample contained. To quantify the absolute abundance of each unique TCRbeta CDR3 rearrangement, sequence reads were collapsed and filtered. For each sample, productive Simpson clonality was calculated by taking the square root of Simpson's diversity index across productive rearrangements. In its TCRdb copy, this immuneACCESS table keeps in-frame sequences only and misses some clones. Where compared with another copy, unresolved V genes explain less than half of these, and the others have no known cause. Clonal size and the V and J genes are those of that table, whereas D and trimming came from the DNA. Counted in this sample were 140,000 to 150,000 clones; over 70% of them appeared once. Roughly 45% of the sample comes from the top ten.

The germline V and J ends show losses of 1 base and 11 bases respectively, and no gene match explains 5 bases of the junction. Taken from cysteine to phenylalanine, the CDR3 has 13 residues. The read is trimmed to its CDR3 DNA, 39 bases read in frame from base 1. CDR1 and CDR2 are drawn from the germline V gene: LGHNA, YSLEER. The TCR originated in a human donor in a cohort sampled during active COVID-19. Sequencing was done on a sample of peripheral blood. The chain employs TRBV4-3 and TRBJ1-2; the junction holds 9 bases that match TRBD1. This receptor carries the CDR3 CASSQVGQGRYTF. The bases read TGCGCCAGCAGCCAAGTGGGACAGGGCCGTTACACCTTC.